The 8 T cell receptor beta chains below were found in one sample sequenced in a study of neurological immune-mediated disorders. TCRdb redid the calling of the 5' RACE reads with MiXCR, one entry per CDR3 protein. The data contain roughly 38,000 distinct CDR3 sequences, roughly 2.5% of them singletons. Sequencing was performed on PBMCs. These receptors all stem from a man aged 25 to 45 with multiple sclerosis.

This clonotype was seen repeatedly, ten times or more. The chain joins TRBV5-1 to TRBJ1-4, with no clear D. This CDR3 spans 14 amino acids. The V gene's germline CDR1 is SGHRS and CDR2 YFSETQ. V dropped 0 bases and J dropped 3 bases, with 6 bases sitting between them. CDR3 sequence reads: CASSLDSSNEKLFF. The DNA of the CDR3 is TGCGCCAGCAGCTTGGACAGCTCTAATGAAAAACTGTTTTTT.

This clonotype was detected many times. The chain recombines TRBV20-1 with TRBJ2-7; D unclear. The CDR3 has 13 residues. Germline V gene data show CDR1 as DFQATT and CDR2 as SNEGSKA (reference sequence). Trimming took off 6 bases at V and 5 bases at J, with 17 bases between the two ends. The CDR3 region is CSAQAHKPNEQYF. Here the CDR3 DNA reads TGCAGTGCCCAAGCCCACAAACCAAACGAGCAGTACTTC.

Many counts were recorded for this clonotype. The rearrangement links TRBV4-2 to TRBJ2-3; TRBD2 matches 12 bases. This CDR3 region has 19 residues. The trim removed 3 bases at V and 6 bases at J, leaving 16 bases unmatched. Germline CDR1 reads LGHNA; CDR2 reads YNFKEQ. In DNA, the CDR3 is TGTGCCAGCAGCCAGGAGACAGTGGCTAGCGGGGGGGCCGGGGATACGCAGTATTTT. Its protein product is CASSQETVASGGAGDTQYF.

The sample holds many counts of this clonotype. V is TRBV12-3 or TRBV12-4 and J is TRBJ2-3; no definite D call. The CDR3 contains 13 residues. V was shortened by 5 bases and J by 2 bases, with 8 bases between the two germline ends. The CDR3 sequence: CASSQGPTDTQYF. For the CDR3, the DNA is TGTGCCAGCAGTCAAGGACCCACAGATACGCAGTATTTT.

This clonotype showed up many times. A read error may produce the germline difference seen at one junction end. The gene calls are TRBV27 and TRBJ2-7; unclear D gene. The germline V gene has CDR1 MNHEY and CDR2 SMNVEV (reference sequence). This CDR3 comprises 13 residues. The CDR3 bases are TGCGCCAGCAGCTTGTCAGGTGGCTACGAGCAGTACTTC. This encodes CASSLSGGYEQYF.

This clonotype was detected many times. The chain recombines TRBV23-1 with TRBJ1-6, with a possible D match to TRBD1 (5 bases). TRBV23-1 is designated an ORF whose function remains uncertain. The V and J ends lost 0 bases and 0 bases respectively, with 21 bases between them. The CDR3 is 21 amino acids. CDR3 sequence: CASSQSSGPRQFSSYNSPLHF. CDR3 in DNA: TGCGCCAGCAGTCAATCGAGTGGGCCCCGACAGTTTAGCTCCTATAATTCACCCCTCCACTTT.

This clonotype was recorded many times. The chain couples TRBV6-6 to TRBJ2-3, with TRBD2 matching 7 bases. This CDR3 region has 15 residues. Germline values: CDR1 MNHNY, CDR2 SVGAGI (reference sequence). The J segment lost 0 bases and the V segment lost 8 bases, leaving 8 bases of the junction unmatched. CDR3 DNA: TGTGCCAGCGAGAAAGCGGGGCTTAGCACAGATACGCAGTATTTT. This encodes CASEKAGLSTDTQYF.

This clonotype was observed at least ten times. The chain uses TRBV7-2 and TRBJ2-5; D could derive from TRBD1 or TRBD2 (5 bases each). Trimming took 5 bases from V and 5 from J, leaving 12 bases between them. The CDR3 is 13 residues long. Germline V gene lookup returns CDR1 SGHTA and CDR2 FQGNSA. CDR3 nucleotides: TGTGCCAGCAGCCGGGACCCCCCCGAGACCCAGTACTTC. Translation gives CASSRDPPETQYF.